The 17 T cell receptor beta chains in this list originate from one sample, sequenced in a study of monozygotic twins with inflammatory bowel disease. TCRdb reprocessed the 5' RACE reads and reports one entry per CDR3 protein, with no DNA. The clone table shows some 160,000 distinct CDR3 sequences, with the ten largest holding around 6.8%. Sequencing was carried out using blood. The receptors here all came from a human donor with ulcerative colitis or Crohn's disease, or a healthy co-twin of an affected twin (not recorded which).

This chain links TRBV10-3 with TRBJ2-2; TCRdb's assignment of TRBD1 cannot be checked, as there is no DNA. Germline lookup yields CDR1 ENHRY and CDR2 SYGVKD. This CDR3 comprises 15 residues. CDR3 loop: CAISESGGHTGELFF.

This rearrangement joins TRBV27 to TRBJ2-2. The CDR3 runs to 15 residues. From germline, CDR1 is MNHEY and CDR2 SMNVEV (reference sequence). The CDR3 is CASKEYRSNTGELFF.

The chain joins TRBV27 to TRBJ2-3; absent DNA, TCRdb's TRBD2 call cannot be checked. This CDR3 region has 17 residues. From germline, CDR1 is MNHEY and CDR2 SMNVEV (reference sequence). The CDR3: CASSLGTSGRESDTQYF.

The rearrangement links TRBV6-1 to TRBJ2-7. The germline CDR1 and CDR2 sequences are MNHNS and SASEGT. The CDR3 sequence is 13 residues long. The CDR3 protein is CASKWNGVYEQYF.

The rearrangement uses TRBV19 and TRBJ2-4. This CDR3 spans 15 amino acids. CDR1 is LNHDA and CDR2 is SQIVND in the germline V gene (reference sequence). CDR3 loop: CASSIEGLAKNIQYF.

The chain combines TRBV19 with TRBJ1-5; absent DNA, TCRdb's TRBD1 call cannot be checked. The CDR3 is 19 amino acids. CDR1 and CDR2 from the germline V gene are LNHDA and SQIVND (reference sequence). CDR3: CASSIDHWAGQGNDQPQHF.

The rearrangement joins TRBV6-1 to TRBJ1-5; TCRdb's assignment of TRBD1 cannot be checked, as there is no DNA. Germline V gene data show CDR1 as MNHNS and CDR2 as SASEGT. The CDR3 covers 13 residues. The CDR3 sequence is CASSGGTNQPQHF.

The rearrangement links TRBV10-3 to TRBJ2-7; TCRdb lists TRBD2, though no DNA is available to test this call. The CDR3 spans 13 residues. The germline V gene encodes CDR1 ENHRY and CDR2 SYGVKD. CDR3 residues: CAIRPELAGGKYF.

The chain carries TRBV29-1 and TRBJ1-3. CDR1 is SQVTM, CDR2 ANQGSEA, per germline. This CDR3 contains 13 residues. The CDR3 region is CSVAQVSGNTTYF.

The chain couples TRBV30 to TRBJ2-7; TCRdb calls TRBD1, which cannot be checked without DNA. The germline V gene encodes CDR1 GTSNPN and CDR2 SVGIG (reference sequence). This CDR3 has 13 amino acids. Here the CDR3 reads CAWSSDSNYEQYF.

The CDR3: CASSTLTGGVTEAFF. The chain links TRBV5-6 to TRBJ1-1; TCRdb proposes TRBD1, but this gene call is untestable without DNA. CDR3 size: 15 residues. Germline CDR1 is SGHDT and CDR2 is YYEEEE.

This sequence joins TRBV4-1 and TRBJ2-5. The CDR3 covers 13 residues. Germline V gives CDR1 MGHRA, CDR2 YSYEKL. The CDR3 is CASSPDGEETQYF.

J is TRBJ2-1 and V is TRBV6-5; TCRdb gives TRBD1 as the D gene, but with no DNA this cannot be confirmed. The germline gives CDR1 MNHEY, CDR2 SVGAGI. There are 18 residues in the CDR3. The CDR3 region is CASTSGPGQGHSYNEQFF.

This chain uses TRBV3-1 with TRBJ1-2. This CDR3 contains 15 residues. Per the germline V gene, CDR1 is LGHDT and CDR2 is YNNKEL (reference sequence). CDR3 protein: CASSQDLGSNYGYTF.

The V gene is TRBV7-7, the J gene TRBJ1-4; checking the TCRdb D call of TRBD1 is not possible without DNA. The CDR3 contains 13 residues. The germline gives CDR1 SSHAT, CDR2 FNYEAQ (reference sequence). CDR3 protein: CVSSFPGTEKLFF.

The chain couples TRBV6-5 to TRBJ1-1. CDR3 length: 15 amino acids. Germline CDR1 is MNHEY and CDR2 is SVGAGI. The CDR3 here is CASSSRPMVGTEAFF.

The V call is TRBV2, the J call TRBJ1-5. This CDR3 contains 13 residues. Germline CDR1 SNHLY, CDR2 FYNNEI. The CDR3 here is CASSDFENQPQHF.